The present TCR beta chain was sequenced within a study of shared T cell receptors in the human thymus. The data were produced by immunoSEQ multiplex PCR, yet TCRdb's version contains in-frame clones alone and is incomplete. The sample consists of 700,000 to 750,000 clones, approximately 83% of them appearing once. V lost 4 bases, J lost 2 bases, and 11 bases stayed unmatched. This CDR3 has 17 amino acids. Germline CDR1 MNHEY, CDR2 SMNVEV (reference sequence). The same data also went into a second study, on human thymus T cells. That paper notes: Infants served as donors; they were healthy and Finnish and were having corrective surgery for congenital heart defects. The thymus tissue came from resections taken during corrective heart surgery. As related research reported, thymic repertoires overlapped highly among unrelated individuals.

The source material was thymocytes. The chain recombines TRBV27 with TRBJ2-1; 7 bases are a match to TRBD1. This sequence was found in a girl under three years old with a congenital heart defect. The CDR3 DNA reads TGTGCCAGCAGTTCGGCCCCCAGGGGGTTGACCTACAATGAGCAGTTCTTC. Translating it yields CASSSAPRGLTYNEQFF.